This T cell receptor (beta chain) was identified in a study of T cells in Graves' hyperthyroidism and ophthalmopathy. Amplification targeted TCR beta CDR3 regions from RNA transcripts. Carried out on the TCR CDR3, a first-round RT-PCR used the HTBI primer set. Using its own MiXCR run on the multiplex PCR reads, TCRdb lists one record per CDR3 protein. The sample has 400,000 to 600,000 distinct CDR3 sequences; around 21% are singletons. Graves' hyperthyroidism is called stable when ophthalmopathy does not progress within 18 months. Among the patients, aged 18 to 65, hyperthyroidism was newly diagnosed and had lasted under 2 months. This clonotype was seen ten or more times. The ends were cut back, 1 base at V and 4 bases at J, with 5 bases in the middle. This CDR3 spans 12 amino acids. Germline V gene sequence: CDR1 MDHEN, CDR2 SYDVKM.

Sequences were obtained from blood. The sequence was collected from a man younger than 35 with Graves' hyperthyroidism. V usage is TRBV28 and J usage is TRBJ2-7; D is ambiguous. CDR3 sequence (DNA): TGTGCCAGCAGTTTATCTGATTACGAGCAGTACTTC. Its protein is CASSLSDYEQYF.